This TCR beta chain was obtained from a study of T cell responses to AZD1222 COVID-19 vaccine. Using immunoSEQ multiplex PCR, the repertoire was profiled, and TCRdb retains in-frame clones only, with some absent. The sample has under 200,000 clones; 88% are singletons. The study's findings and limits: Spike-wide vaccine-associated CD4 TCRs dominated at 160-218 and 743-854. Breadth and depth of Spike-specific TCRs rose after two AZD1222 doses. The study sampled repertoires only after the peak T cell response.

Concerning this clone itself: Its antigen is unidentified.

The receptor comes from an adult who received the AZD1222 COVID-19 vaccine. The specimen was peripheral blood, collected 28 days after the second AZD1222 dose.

CDR3 protein: CASSSGDWTDTQYF. DNA of the CDR3: TGTGCCAGCAGTTCAGGGGATTGGACAGATACGCAGTATTTT. The J gene is TRBJ2-3, the V gene TRBV28, with D possibly being TRBD1 (6 bases). Per germline, CDR1 MDHEN and CDR2 SYDVKM. This CDR3 region has 14 residues. V gave up 4 bases and J gave up 3 bases, with 11 bases separating them.